This entry features one T cell receptor beta chain sequence. Which antigen it targets is not known. The record has no base qualities; no much larger clone is one base away. Reading from cysteine to phenylalanine, the CDR3 counts 13 amino acids. Only CDR3 DNA is held: 39 bases, read in frame from base 1. Here V drops 4 bases and J drops 6 bases, and the junction holds 2 bases not matched to any gene. CDR1 and CDR2 were assigned from the germline V gene as LGHNA and YNFKEQ. The data stem from a study of T-cell memory formation after mild COVID-19 (dated by TCRdb to about 2021). At the level of the whole study: TCR sequence clusters from the two donors were found to be largely donor specific. In a couple of donors, T-cell clones that expanded and contracted after mild COVID-19 were tracked by sequencing TCRalpha and TCRbeta repertoires over time. Two young, previously healthy adult volunteers made up the cohort, one male and one female.

What the authors observed across the whole study: Contracting CD4+ clones were found mainly in CM and EM memory subsets, while CD8+ clones were enriched in EMRA. Some responding clones were found in pre-infection memory, which suggests that pre-existing cross-reactive memory T cells took part in the SARS-CoV-2 response. The second-wave clones that peaked on day 37 were not confirmed to be SARS-CoV-2 specific. From day 15 to 85, contracting clones showed balanced CD4/CD8 phenotypes, whereas a second wave of clones that expanded from day 15 to 37 leaned towards CD4+. Only a couple of mild cases were covered by the study, and larger cohorts that include severe cases with pre-infection samples were considered necessary.

Sequenced on an Illumina NovaSeq 6000. TCRalpha and TCRbeta cDNA libraries were built by 5'RACE with constant-segment primers, adding sample barcodes and unique molecular identifiers. RNA was extracted from every sample with Trizol reagent. Library amplification was performed in two PCR steps, and a second sample barcode and Illumina TruSeq adapters were introduced in the second step. Sequencing of libraries was performed on an Illumina NovaSeq with 2 x 150 bp paired-end reads. For the original study's pipeline: Demultiplexing of reads and collapsing into UMI-guided consensus sequences were performed with migec v1.2.7. Using mixcr v2.1.11, UMI consensuses were aligned to TRA and TRB V and J templates and then assembled into clonotypes. A clonotype was counted as expanded or contracted only when both edgeR and NoisET called the clonotype significant, with the noise models trained on biological replicates. edgeR calls used a false discovery rate-adjusted p below 0.01 and a log2 fold-change threshold of 1. As an exploratory analysis of dynamics, max-normalized trajectories of the 1000 most abundant clonotypes were examined with PCA combined with hierarchical clustering. Each responding clone was given a CD4 or CD8 phenotype based on the CD4+ and CD8+ repertoires, which had been sequenced separately. TCRdb itself trimmed the public reads at Q25 with fastp, ran MiXCR and retained productive beta chains. Records with the same CDR3 protein are collapsed into one entry carrying the most frequent genes and DNA. The authors' filters were not applied to this entry. The sample has about 560,000 distinct CDR3 sequences on record, 17% of them singletons. Less than 10% of the sample rests with the top ten.

PBMCs were isolated by Ficoll-Paque density gradient centrifugation. This clonotype originated in an adult woman who had mild COVID-19 (a few samples of this study predate the infection). The sample titles of this study are shuffled in the database, so cell type and time point are left out; the donor was told from shared clones. The rearrangement combines TRBV4-2 with TRBJ1-5, with 8 middle bases fitting TRBD1. The sequenced material came from PBMCs or a T cell subset sorted from them (not recorded which). CDR3 protein: CASSRTGGQPQHF. The nucleotide sequence is TGTGCCAGCAGCCGTACAGGGGGTCAGCCCCAGCATTTT.